This TCR beta chain was observed in a study of early T cells in non-severe SARS-CoV-2 infection. As for the study in general: Sequencing targeted bulk RNA from unsorted whole blood, leaving chains unpaired. Findings of the study overall: VDJdb matching favored anti-spike CD8 responses, missing private and CD4 specificities.

Germline loops: CDR1 SGHTA, CDR2 FQGNSA. This CDR3 is 15 amino acids long. V lost 6 bases and J lost 2, with 14 bases in between. Separate cDNA molecules each had unique molecular identifiers attached to them. In TCRdb, the 5' RACE reads were re-called with MiXCR into one record per CDR3 protein. The sample has 25,000 to 35,000 distinct CDR3 sequences; 3% to 4% are singletons. As for this clonotype: Its target is not known.

The sample was whole blood. The rearrangement uses TRBV7-2 and TRBJ2-1; no clear D gene. This receptor was obtained from an adult who was a healthcare worker with PCR-confirmed SARS-CoV-2 infection or an uninfected control (not recorded which). Written as DNA, the CDR3 is TGTGCCAGCAGAGATCAACGGAGACCCTACAATGAGCAGTTCTTC. As protein: CASRDQRRPYNEQFF.